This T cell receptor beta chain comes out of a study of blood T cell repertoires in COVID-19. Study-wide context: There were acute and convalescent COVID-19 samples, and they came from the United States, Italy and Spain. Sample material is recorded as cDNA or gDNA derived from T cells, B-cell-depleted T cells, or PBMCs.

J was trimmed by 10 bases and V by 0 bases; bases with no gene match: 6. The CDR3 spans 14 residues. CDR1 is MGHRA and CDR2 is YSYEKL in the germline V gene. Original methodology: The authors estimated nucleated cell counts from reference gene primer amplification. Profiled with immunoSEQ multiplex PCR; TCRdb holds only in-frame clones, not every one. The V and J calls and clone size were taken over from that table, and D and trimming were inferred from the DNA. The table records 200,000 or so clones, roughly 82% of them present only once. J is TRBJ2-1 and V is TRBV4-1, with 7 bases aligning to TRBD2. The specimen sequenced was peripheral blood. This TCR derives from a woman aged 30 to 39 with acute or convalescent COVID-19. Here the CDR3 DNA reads TGCGCCAGCAGCCAAGATTCGGGACTACGGGAGCAGTTCTTC. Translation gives CASSQDSGLREQFF.